These T cell receptor beta chains were read from a single sample in a study of CD8+CD57+ T cells in acquired aplastic anemia. TCRdb called the reads again in MiXCR, with one record for every CDR3 protein. Counted here are around 200,000 distinct CDR3 sequences, about three fifths occurring once; the ten biggest clones make up 42%. Sequenced sample: sorted CD4+, CD8+, or CD8+CD57+ T cells (not recorded which) from PBMCs. The receptors stem from a human donor with aplastic anemia. CDR3s include the opening cysteine and the closing phenylalanine or tryptophan. Each record gives: J gene, V gene, clone size, D gene, CDR3 DNA, CDR3 protein. The D gene is left open where the match is weak. Clone size is not always given. Where it is, it says once, few, many or a class for expanded clones.

j_gene: TRBJ2-5
v_gene: TRBV2
abundance: many
d_gene: NA
CDR3nt: TGTGCCACCGGACAGCCGCAAGAGACCCAGTACTTC
CDR3aa: CATGQPQETQYF

j_gene: TRBJ2-7
v_gene: TRBV5-1
abundance: many
d_gene: NA
CDR3nt: TGCGCCAGCAGCTTGGTTGTCGGACAGAAGGGGACCTACGAGCAGTACTTC
CDR3aa: CASSLVVGQKGTYEQYF

j_gene: TRBJ2-1
v_gene: TRBV24-1
abundance: NA
d_gene: NA
CDR3nt: TGTGCCACCAGTGATTTTGGCGGTAGTCGGTTCTTC
CDR3aa: CATSDFGGSRFF

j_gene: TRBJ2-1
v_gene: TRBV12-5
abundance: many
d_gene: NA
CDR3nt: TGTGCTAGTGGTTTAACTCGAGCCGGGGATGAGCAGTTCTTC
CDR3aa: CASGLTRAGDEQFF

j_gene: TRBJ2-3
v_gene: TRBV10-3
abundance: NA
d_gene: TRBD1
CDR3nt: TGTGCCATCAGTGATGGTGTGGGACAGCTCCTTACAGATACGCAGTATTTT
CDR3aa: CAISDGVGQLLTDTQYF

j_gene: TRBJ1-1
v_gene: TRBV7-2
abundance: NA
d_gene: TRBD1
CDR3nt: TGTGCCAGCAGCTTCGGGGACAGGAGGAACACTGAAGCTTTCTTT
CDR3aa: CASSFGDRRNTEAFF

j_gene: TRBJ1-1
v_gene: TRBV7-2
abundance: NA
d_gene: NA
CDR3nt: TGTGCCAGCAGTTCAACCAGGGCGAACACTGAAGCTTTCTTT
CDR3aa: CASSSTRANTEAFF

j_gene: TRBJ1-2
v_gene: TRBV10-3
abundance: NA
d_gene: NA
CDR3nt: TGTGCCATCAGTGAGTCGACTTGGGGCTATGGCTACACCTTC
CDR3aa: CAISESTWGYGYTF

j_gene: TRBJ1-1
v_gene: TRBV7-9
abundance: NA
d_gene: NA
CDR3nt: TGTGCCAGCAGCTTAGGGTGGGGCACTGAAGCTTTCTTT
CDR3aa: CASSLGWGTEAFF

j_gene: TRBJ2-7
v_gene: TRBV20-1
abundance: many
d_gene: NA
CDR3nt: TGCAGTGCTAGGGGACACGAATTTTTGGAGCAGTACTTC
CDR3aa: CSARGHEFLEQYF

j_gene: TRBJ2-7
v_gene: TRBV2
abundance: many
d_gene: TRBD1
CDR3nt: TGTGCCAGCAGTGAAGAGGGGACAGGAGTCTACGAGCAGTACTTC
CDR3aa: CASSEEGTGVYEQYF

j_gene: TRBJ2-1
v_gene: TRBV2
abundance: NA
d_gene: TRBD1
CDR3nt: TGTGCCACCCTTACCGGGACAGCATACAATGAGCAGTTCTTC
CDR3aa: CATLTGTAYNEQFF

j_gene: TRBJ1-4
v_gene: TRBV7-9
abundance: NA
d_gene: TRBD1
CDR3nt: TGTGCCAGCAGCTTCAGGACAGGGGGACTTGAAAAACTGTTTTTT
CDR3aa: CASSFRTGGLEKLFF

j_gene: TRBJ2-7
v_gene: TRBV7-2
abundance: many
d_gene: NA
CDR3nt: TGTGCCAGCAGCTTCGGGGGCGGCGAGCAGTACTTC
CDR3aa: CASSFGGGEQYF

j_gene: TRBJ1-2
v_gene: TRBV20-1
abundance: many
d_gene: NA
CDR3nt: TGCAGTGCTAGAGATCGGGTGGACTATGGCTACACCTTC
CDR3aa: CSARDRVDYGYTF

j_gene: TRBJ2-7
v_gene: TRBV20-1
abundance: NA
d_gene: NA
CDR3nt: TGCAGTGCTAGTGACGGACACGCCAACTCCTACGAGCAGTACTTC
CDR3aa: CSASDGHANSYEQYF

j_gene: TRBJ2-1
v_gene: TRBV7-6
abundance: NA
d_gene: TRBD2
CDR3nt: TGTGCCAGCAAGGGACTAGCATCCCTCAATGAGCAGTTCTTC
CDR3aa: CASKGLASLNEQFF

j_gene: TRBJ1-1
v_gene: TRBV11-2
abundance: NA
d_gene: NA
CDR3nt: TGTGCCAGCAGCTTAGCTCTTCTGAACACTGAAGCTTTCTTT
CDR3aa: CASSLALLNTEAFF

j_gene: TRBJ1-4
v_gene: TRBV15
abundance: NA
d_gene: TRBD1
CDR3nt: TGTGCCACCAGCCTTTTGGGACAGGATAATGAAAAACTGTTTTTT
CDR3aa: CATSLLGQDNEKLFF

j_gene: TRBJ1-2
v_gene: TRBV7-8
abundance: NA
d_gene: NA
CDR3nt: TGTGCCAGCAGCTCCCCTTTCGTTGGCTACACCTTC
CDR3aa: CASSSPFVGYTF

j_gene: TRBJ2-7
v_gene: TRBV12-3/TRBV12-4
abundance: NA
d_gene: NA
CDR3nt: TGTGCCAGCGGAGGGTCCTACTCCTACGAGCAGTACTTC
CDR3aa: CASGGSYSYEQYF

j_gene: TRBJ2-7
v_gene: TRBV4-2
abundance: NA
d_gene: NA
CDR3nt: TGTGCCAGCAGCCAAGAACTAGCCTACGAGCAGTACTTC
CDR3aa: CASSQELAYEQYF

j_gene: TRBJ1-6
v_gene: TRBV5-4
abundance: NA
d_gene: TRBD1
CDR3nt: TGTGCCAGCAGCGTCCGGACAGGGCCCAATTCACCCCTCCACTTT
CDR3aa: CASSVRTGPNSPLHF

j_gene: TRBJ2-7
v_gene: TRBV19
abundance: NA
d_gene: TRBD2
CDR3nt: TGTGCCAGTAGTATAGGGACTAGCGGATACGAGCAGTACTTC
CDR3aa: CASSIGTSGYEQYF

j_gene: TRBJ2-3
v_gene: TRBV24-1
abundance: NA
d_gene: TRBD1
CDR3nt: TGTGCCACCAGTGATCCCGGGACAGAGAGCACAGATACGCAGTATTTT
CDR3aa: CATSDPGTESTDTQYF

j_gene: TRBJ2-7
v_gene: TRBV12-3/TRBV12-4
abundance: once
d_gene: NA
CDR3nt: TGTGCCAGCAGCCAAGTTTGGGGGTACGAGCAGTACTTC
CDR3aa: CASSQVWGYEQYF

j_gene: TRBJ2-2
v_gene: TRBV7-9
abundance: NA
d_gene: NA
CDR3nt: NA
CDR3aa: CASSFRDWGRYEQYFGPGTRELFF

j_gene: TRBJ2-3
v_gene: TRBV20-1
abundance: NA
d_gene: NA
CDR3nt: TGCAGTGCTAGACAGCCTAGCACAGATACGCAGTATTTT
CDR3aa: CSARQPSTDTQYF

j_gene: TRBJ1-4
v_gene: TRBV9
abundance: many
d_gene: NA
CDR3nt: TGTGCCAGCAGCGTAGGGGGAAGGGAAAAACTGTTTTTT
CDR3aa: CASSVGGREKLFF

j_gene: TRBJ1-3
v_gene: TRBV7-2
abundance: many
d_gene: NA
CDR3nt: TGTGCCAGCAGCCCGACCGGAGGGTTGGGCGGAAACACCATATATTTT
CDR3aa: CASSPTGGLGGNTIYF

j_gene: TRBJ2-3
v_gene: TRBV5-6
abundance: many
d_gene: NA
CDR3nt: TGTGCCAGCAGCTCCACAGATACGCAGTATTTT
CDR3aa: CASSSTDTQYF

j_gene: TRBJ2-7
v_gene: TRBV15
abundance: NA
d_gene: TRBD1
CDR3nt: TGTGCCACCAGACAGACAGGGTCCCACGAGCAGTACTTC
CDR3aa: CATRQTGSHEQYF

j_gene: TRBJ1-6
v_gene: TRBV6-1
abundance: few
d_gene: NA
CDR3nt: TGTGCCAGCAGTGAATCGGGGATGGATAATTCACCCCTCCACTTT
CDR3aa: CASSESGMDNSPLHF

j_gene: TRBJ1-1
v_gene: TRBV10-3
abundance: many
d_gene: NA
CDR3nt: TGTGCCATCAGTGAGTGGGGGGCTGAAGCTTTCTTT
CDR3aa: CAISEWGAEAFF

j_gene: TRBJ1-2
v_gene: TRBV5-4
abundance: once
d_gene: TRBD1
CDR3nt: TGTGCCAGCAGCTTGGCCCAAGGGACAGGGGGCTACACCTTC
CDR3aa: CASSLAQGTGGYTF

j_gene: TRBJ2-7
v_gene: TRBV2
abundance: few
d_gene: NA
CDR3nt: TGTGCCAGCAGTGAAAGGACCGAGCAGTACTTC
CDR3aa: CASSERTEQYF

j_gene: TRBJ2-5
v_gene: TRBV20-1
abundance: few
d_gene: TRBD1
CDR3nt: TGCAGTGCTAGTTTAAGGACAGGGGGCGCGGAGACCCAGTACTTC
CDR3aa: CSASLRTGGAETQYF

j_gene: TRBJ2-1
v_gene: TRBV12-5
abundance: NA
d_gene: NA
CDR3nt: TGTGCTAGTGGTTTGGTACTATCTGACAATGAGCAGTTCTTC
CDR3aa: CASGLVLSDNEQFF